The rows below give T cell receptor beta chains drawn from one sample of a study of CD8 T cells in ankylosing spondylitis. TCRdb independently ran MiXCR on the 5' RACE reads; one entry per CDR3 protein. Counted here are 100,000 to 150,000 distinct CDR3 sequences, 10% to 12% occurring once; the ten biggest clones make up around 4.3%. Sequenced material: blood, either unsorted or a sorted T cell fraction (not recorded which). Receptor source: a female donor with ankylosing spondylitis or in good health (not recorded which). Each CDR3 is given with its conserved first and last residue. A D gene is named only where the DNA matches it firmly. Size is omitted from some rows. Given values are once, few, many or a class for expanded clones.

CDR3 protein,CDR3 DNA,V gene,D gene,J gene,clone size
CSAIGGLETQYF,TGCAGTGCCATCGGGGGCTTGGAGACCCAGTACTTC,TRBV20-1,NA,TRBJ2-5,many
CASSLGQLNQPQHF,TGTGCCAGCAGCTTGGGACAGCTCAATCAGCCCCAGCATTTT,TRBV7-9,TRBD1,TRBJ1-5,many
CASSLGTAGYSEAFF,TGCGCCAGCAGCTTGGGGACAGCCGGTTATTCTGAAGCTTTCTTT,TRBV5-1,NA,TRBJ1-1,many
CASSLDSGGADTEAFF,TGCGCCAGCAGCTTAGATTCAGGGGGCGCGGACACTGAAGCTTTCTTT,TRBV5-1,TRBD1,TRBJ1-1,many
CASSLDRDSYTDTQYF,TGTGCCAGCAGCTTGGACCGGGACTCCTACACAGATACGCAGTATTTT,TRBV5-5,NA,TRBJ2-3,many
CAWTRTDYLIGYTF,TGTGCCTGGACCCGGACAGACTACCTAATCGGCTACACCTTC,TRBV30,NA,TRBJ1-2,many
CASSDPTTIQYF,TGCGCCAGCAGTGACCCCACCACCATTCAGTACTTC,TRBV10-2,NA,TRBJ2-4,many
CASSLQTSGEQFF,TGCGCCAGCAGCTTGCAAACTAGCGGTGAGCAGTTCTTC,TRBV5-1,TRBD2,TRBJ2-1,few
CASSLTGANVLTF,TGCGCCAGCAGCTTAACTGGGGCCAACGTCCTGACTTTC,TRBV5-1,NA,TRBJ2-6,many
CASSPPGLARNEQFF,TGTGCCAGCTCCCCACCGGGACTAGCAAGGAATGAGCAGTTCTTC,TRBV18,TRBD2,TRBJ2-1,many
CASSLAAGSGNEQFF,TGCGCCAGCAGCTTGGCGGCGGGATCGGGGAATGAGCAGTTCTTC,TRBV5-1,NA,TRBJ2-1,many
CASSSLTEKLFF,TGTGCCAGCAGTTCCCTGACTGAAAAACTGTTTTTT,TRBV28,NA,TRBJ1-4,many
CSVESDRGNTEAFF,TGCAGCGTTGAATCGGACAGGGGGAACACTGAAGCTTTCTTT,TRBV29-1,TRBD1,TRBJ1-1,NA
CASSQDLKRTYNEQFF,TGCGCCAGCAGCCAAGATCTGAAACGAACCTACAATGAGCAGTTCTTC,TRBV4-1,NA,TRBJ2-1,many
CSARDPRSSYGYTF,TGCAGTGCTAGAGATCCTAGGTCCTCCTATGGCTACACCTTC,TRBV20-1,NA,TRBJ1-2,many
CSARTSGSYNEQFF,TGCAGTGCTCGGACTAGCGGCTCCTACAATGAGCAGTTCTTC,TRBV20-1,TRBD2,TRBJ2-1,many
CASSFRAEETQYF,TGTGCCAGCAGTTTTCGAGCGGAAGAGACCCAGTACTTC,TRBV12-3/TRBV12-4,NA,TRBJ2-5,many
CASSVTSGLDTQYF,TGTGCCAGCAGCGTGACTAGCGGGCTTGATACGCAGTATTTT,TRBV4-2,TRBD2,TRBJ2-3,many
CASSYGPGELFF,TGTGCCAGCAGTTACGGGCCCGGGGAGCTGTTTTTT,TRBV6-2/TRBV6-3,NA,TRBJ2-2,few
CASSLVSGQGVEKLFF,TGCGCCAGCAGCTTGGTGTCGGGACAGGGTGTGGAAAAACTGTTTTTT,TRBV5-1,TRBD1,TRBJ1-4,few
CASSLSRQGAGGYTF,TGTGCCAGCAGTTTAAGTAGACAGGGGGCGGGGGGCTACACCTTC,TRBV27,TRBD1,TRBJ1-2,many
CSVKRTAFRNQPQHF,TGCAGCGTTAAGAGGACCGCCTTTAGGAATCAGCCCCAGCATTTT,TRBV29-1,NA,TRBJ1-5,NA
CASSQDGEMYTGELFF,TGTGCCAGCAGCCAAGACGGGGAAATGTACACCGGGGAGCTGTTTTTT,TRBV4-2,NA,TRBJ2-2,many
CASSPPPATYEQYF,TGTGCCAGCTCACCACCGCCAGCTACCTACGAGCAGTACTTC,TRBV18,NA,TRBJ2-7,NA
CASSEAVAAYQETQYF,TGTGCCAGCAGTGAAGCCGTGGCCGCGTATCAAGAGACCCAGTACTTC,TRBV6-1,NA,TRBJ2-5,few
CASTEDTQYF,TGTGCCAGCACCGAAGATACGCAGTATTTT,TRBV12-3/TRBV12-4,NA,TRBJ2-3,many
CASSIQGPRITNYGYTF,TGTGCCAGTAGTATTCAAGGGCCGAGAATAACTAACTATGGCTACACCTTC,TRBV19,NA,TRBJ1-2,many
CATFDRAYEQYF,TGTGCCACGTTCGACAGGGCCTACGAGCAGTACTTC,TRBV28,TRBD1,TRBJ2-7,many
CASSRTHDSSYEQYF,TGTGCCAGCAGCCGGACACATGATAGCTCCTACGAGCAGTACTTC,TRBV6-1,NA,TRBJ2-7,many
CASSLYPMGSFVGNEQFF,TGTGCCAGCAGCTTGTACCCCATGGGCTCCTTCGTGGGAAATGAGCAGTTCTTC,TRBV5-5,NA,TRBJ2-1,many
CAIRGDILNEQFF,TGTGCCATCAGGGGGGACATTTTAAATGAGCAGTTCTTC,TRBV10-3,NA,TRBJ2-1,many
CASSSPGKDQPQHF,TGTGCCAGCAGCTCCCCGGGCAAAGATCAGCCCCAGCATTTT,TRBV5-5,NA,TRBJ1-5,many
CASRGGYEQYF,TGCGCCAGCAGGGGAGGCTACGAGCAGTACTTC,TRBV5-1,NA,TRBJ2-7,many
CASSHGARDYGYTF,TGTGCCAGCAGCCACGGGGCCAGGGACTATGGCTACACCTTC,TRBV6-1,NA,TRBJ1-2,NA
CASSRGQGRDALHF,TGTGCCAGCAGTCGAGGACAGGGCAGGGACGCCCTCCACTTT,TRBV28,TRBD1,TRBJ1-6,many
CASSYSGQGERAEAFF,TGTGCCAGCAGTTACTCTGGACAGGGTGAAAGAGCTGAAGCTTTCTTT,TRBV6-2/TRBV6-3,TRBD1,TRBJ1-1,many
CASSVRDRGPYEQYF,TGTGCCAGCAGCGTCCGGGACAGGGGGCCCTACGAGCAGTACTTC,TRBV9,TRBD1,TRBJ2-7,many
CSVGRDGGELFF,TGCAGCGTTGGACGGGATGGCGGGGAGCTGTTTTTT,TRBV29-1,NA,TRBJ2-2,many
CATDRAAGTADNEQFF,TGTGCCACTGACCGAGCTGCCGGGACAGCCGACAATGAGCAGTTCTTC,TRBV10-3,TRBD1,TRBJ2-1,many
CASSPALTGMEQYF,TGCGCCAGCAGCCCGGCCCTGACAGGGATGGAGCAGTACTTC,TRBV5-1,TRBD1,TRBJ2-7,many
CSVHGPDTQYF,TGCAGCGTGCATGGGCCGGATACGCAGTATTTT,TRBV29-1,NA,TRBJ2-3,many
CASSQSGQYYGYTF,TGTGCCAGCAGCCAGAGCGGACAGTACTATGGCTACACCTTC,TRBV4-2,NA,TRBJ1-2,many
CASSQAGGRSEAFF,TGCGCCAGCAGCCAAGCCGGGGGGCGGTCTGAAGCTTTCTTT,TRBV4-1,NA,TRBJ1-1,few
CASSPDREYEQYF,TGTGCCAGCAGTCCGGACAGGGAGTACGAGCAGTACTTC,TRBV12-3/TRBV12-4,TRBD1,TRBJ2-7,NA